The T cell receptor beta chain described here comes from a study of glioma-infiltrating T cells. This clonotype was seen more than once but under ten times. The antigen is unknown. J gave up 2 bases and V 3 bases, and 10 bases lay outside the gene matches. Germline V CDR1 and CDR2: DFQATT, SNEGSKA (reference sequence). The CDR3 loop spans 17 amino acids. TCR alpha and beta CDR3 regions were amplified from RNA using iRepertoire nested multiplex PCR. TCRdb analysed the multiplex PCR reads with MiXCR anew, one entry per CDR3 protein. The data contain approximately 130,000 distinct CDR3 sequences, 24% of them seen just once; the ten biggest clones take up 27%. The study's findings and limits: Very few CDR3 sequences were shared between tissue and blood.

Sequencing was performed on glioma tissue, nonneoplastic brain tissue, or PBMCs (not recorded which). This chain joins TRBV20-1 and TRBJ2-5, with TRBD2 identical over 12 bases. The receptor was derived from a human donor with low-grade glioma or glioblastoma, undergoing nonglioma brain surgery, or in good health (not recorded which). The CDR3 DNA follows: TGCAGTGCTAGCTCATCGGCTAGCGGGGGGGGACAAGAGACCCAGTACTTC. As protein: CSASSSASGGGQETQYF.